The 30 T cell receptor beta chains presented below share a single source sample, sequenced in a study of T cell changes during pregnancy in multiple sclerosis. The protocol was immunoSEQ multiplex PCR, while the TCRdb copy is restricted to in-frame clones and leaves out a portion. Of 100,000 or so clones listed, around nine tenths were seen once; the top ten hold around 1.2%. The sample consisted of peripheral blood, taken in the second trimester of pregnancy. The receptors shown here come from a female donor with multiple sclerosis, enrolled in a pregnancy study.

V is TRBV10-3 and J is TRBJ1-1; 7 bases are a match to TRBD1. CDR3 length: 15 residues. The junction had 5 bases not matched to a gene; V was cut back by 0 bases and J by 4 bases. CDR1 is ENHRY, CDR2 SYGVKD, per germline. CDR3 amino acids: CAISESTGLGTEAFF. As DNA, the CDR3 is TGTGCCATCAGTGAGTCGACAGGGCTAGGCACTGAAGCTTTCTTT.

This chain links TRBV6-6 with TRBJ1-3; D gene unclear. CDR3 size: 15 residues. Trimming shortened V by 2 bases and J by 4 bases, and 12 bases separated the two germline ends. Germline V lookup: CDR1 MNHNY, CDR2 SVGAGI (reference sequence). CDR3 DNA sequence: TGTGCCAGCAGTTACCGTGGCAGGCTCGGAAACACCATATATTTT. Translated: CASSYRGRLGNTIYF.

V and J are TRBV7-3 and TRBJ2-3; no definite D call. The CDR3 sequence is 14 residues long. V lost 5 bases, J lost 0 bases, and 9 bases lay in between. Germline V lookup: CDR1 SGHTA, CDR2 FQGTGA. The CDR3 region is CASSPLPSTDTQYF. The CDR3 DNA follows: TGTGCCAGCAGCCCTCTACCTAGCACAGATACGCAGTATTTT. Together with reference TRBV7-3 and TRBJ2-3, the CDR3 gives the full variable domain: GAGVSQTPSNKVTEKGKYVELRCDPISGHTALYWYRQSLGQGPEFLIYFQGTGAADDSGLPNDRFFAVRPEGSVSTLKIQRTERGDSAVYLCASSPLPSTDTQYFGPGTRLTVL.

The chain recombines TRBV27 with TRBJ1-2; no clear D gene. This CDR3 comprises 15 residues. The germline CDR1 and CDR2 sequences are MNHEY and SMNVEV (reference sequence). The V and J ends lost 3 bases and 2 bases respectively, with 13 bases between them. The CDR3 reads CASSFSGLENYGYTF. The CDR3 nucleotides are TGTGCCAGCAGTTTCTCGGGGTTAGAAAACTATGGCTACACCTTC.

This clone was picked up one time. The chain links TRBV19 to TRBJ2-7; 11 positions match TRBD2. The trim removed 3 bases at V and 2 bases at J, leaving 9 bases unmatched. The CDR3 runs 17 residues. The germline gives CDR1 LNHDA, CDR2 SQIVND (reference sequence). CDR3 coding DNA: TGTGCCAGTAGTATGGGCCGACTAGCGGGACTCCCCTACGAGCAGTACTTC. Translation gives CASSMGRLAGLPYEQYF.

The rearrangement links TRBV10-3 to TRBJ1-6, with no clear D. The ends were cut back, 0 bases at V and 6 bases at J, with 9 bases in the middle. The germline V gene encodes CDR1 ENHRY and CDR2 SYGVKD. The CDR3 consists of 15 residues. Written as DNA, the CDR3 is TGTGCCATCAGTGAGTCAGCGGGGAGTAATTCACCCCTCCACTTT. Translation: CAISESAGSNSPLHF.

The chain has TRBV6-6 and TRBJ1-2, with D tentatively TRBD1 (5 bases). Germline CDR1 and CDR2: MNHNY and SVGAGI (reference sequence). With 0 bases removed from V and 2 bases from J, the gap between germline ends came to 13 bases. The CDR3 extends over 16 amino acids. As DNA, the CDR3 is TGTGCCAGCAGTTACTCAGGCAGGGCGGGGAACTATGGCTACACCTTC. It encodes CASSYSGRAGNYGYTF.

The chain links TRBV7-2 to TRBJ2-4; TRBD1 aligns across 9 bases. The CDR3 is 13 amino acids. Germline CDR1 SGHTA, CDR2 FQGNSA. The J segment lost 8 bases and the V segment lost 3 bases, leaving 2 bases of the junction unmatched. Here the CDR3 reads CASSFRDRDIQYF. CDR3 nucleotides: TGTGCCAGCAGCTTCCGGGACAGGGACATTCAGTACTTC.

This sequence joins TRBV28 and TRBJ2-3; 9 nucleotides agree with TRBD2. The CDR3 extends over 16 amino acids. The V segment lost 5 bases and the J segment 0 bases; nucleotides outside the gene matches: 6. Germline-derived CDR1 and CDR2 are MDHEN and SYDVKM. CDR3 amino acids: CASSNPLAGSTDTQYF. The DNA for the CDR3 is TGTGCCAGCAGTAACCCTCTAGCGGGGAGCACAGATACGCAGTATTTT.

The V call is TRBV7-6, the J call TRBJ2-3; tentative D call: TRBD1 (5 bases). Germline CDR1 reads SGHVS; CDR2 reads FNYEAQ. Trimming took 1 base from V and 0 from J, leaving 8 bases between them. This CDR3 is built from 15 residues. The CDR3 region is CASSLGTPSTDTQYF. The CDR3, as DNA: TGTGCCAGCAGCTTAGGGACACCGAGCACAGATACGCAGTATTTT.

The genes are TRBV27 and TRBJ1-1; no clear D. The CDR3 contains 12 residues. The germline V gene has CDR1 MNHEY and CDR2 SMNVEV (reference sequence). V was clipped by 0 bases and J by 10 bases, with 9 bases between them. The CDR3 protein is CASSLSGGGAFF. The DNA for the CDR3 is TGTGCCAGCAGTTTATCCGGAGGAGGAGCTTTCTTT.

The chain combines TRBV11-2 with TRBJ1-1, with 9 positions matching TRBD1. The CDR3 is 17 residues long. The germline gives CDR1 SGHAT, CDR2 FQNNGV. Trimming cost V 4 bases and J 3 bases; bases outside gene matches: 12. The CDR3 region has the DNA TGTGCCAGCAGCTCACAGGGACAGGGCCTGGTGGACACTGAAGCTTTCTTT. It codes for CASSSQGQGLVDTEAFF.

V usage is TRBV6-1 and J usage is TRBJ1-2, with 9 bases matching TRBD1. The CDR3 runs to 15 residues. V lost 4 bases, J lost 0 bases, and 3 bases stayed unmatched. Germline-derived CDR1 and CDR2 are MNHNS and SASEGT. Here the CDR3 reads CASSARDRANYGYTF. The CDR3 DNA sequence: TGTGCCAGCAGTGCTCGGGACAGGGCTAACTATGGCTACACCTTC.

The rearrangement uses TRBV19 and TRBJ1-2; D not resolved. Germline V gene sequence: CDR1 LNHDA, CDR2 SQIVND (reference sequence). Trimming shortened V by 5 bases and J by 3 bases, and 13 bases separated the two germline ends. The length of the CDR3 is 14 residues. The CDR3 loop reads CASSLLGLDYGYTF. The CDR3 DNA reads TGTGCCAGTAGTCTCCTGGGTCTAGACTATGGCTACACCTTC.

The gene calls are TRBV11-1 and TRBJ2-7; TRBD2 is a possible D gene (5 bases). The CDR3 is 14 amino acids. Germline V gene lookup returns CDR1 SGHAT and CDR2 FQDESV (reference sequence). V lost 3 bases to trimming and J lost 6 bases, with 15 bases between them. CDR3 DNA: TGTGCCAGCAGCTTGTTACAGCCCCGGGGCGAGCAGTACTTC. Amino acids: CASSLLQPRGEQYF.

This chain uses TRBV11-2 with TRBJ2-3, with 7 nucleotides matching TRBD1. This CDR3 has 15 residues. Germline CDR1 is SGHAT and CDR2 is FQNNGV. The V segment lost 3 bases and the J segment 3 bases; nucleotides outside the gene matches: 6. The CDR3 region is CASSFTGVGTDTQYF. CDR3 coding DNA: TGTGCCAGCAGCTTTACAGGGGTCGGGACAGATACGCAGTATTTT. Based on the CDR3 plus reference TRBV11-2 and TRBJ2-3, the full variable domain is EAGVAQSPRYKIIEKRQSVAFWCNPISGHATLYWYQQILGQGPKLLIQFQNNGVVDDSQLPKDRFSAERLKGVDSTLKIQPAKLEDSAVYLCASSFTGVGTDTQYFGPGTRLTVL.

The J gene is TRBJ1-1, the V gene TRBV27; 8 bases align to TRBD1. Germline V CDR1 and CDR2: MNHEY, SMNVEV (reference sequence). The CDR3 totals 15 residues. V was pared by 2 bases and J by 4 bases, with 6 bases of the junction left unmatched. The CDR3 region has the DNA TGTGCCAGCAGTTTAACGGGGCAGGGGGCCACTGAAGCTTTCTTT. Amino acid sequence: CASSLTGQGATEAFF.

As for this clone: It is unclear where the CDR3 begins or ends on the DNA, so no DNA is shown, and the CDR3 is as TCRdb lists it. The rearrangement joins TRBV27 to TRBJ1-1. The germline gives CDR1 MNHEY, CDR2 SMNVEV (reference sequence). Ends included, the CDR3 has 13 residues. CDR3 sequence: CASSTSGGFEAFF.

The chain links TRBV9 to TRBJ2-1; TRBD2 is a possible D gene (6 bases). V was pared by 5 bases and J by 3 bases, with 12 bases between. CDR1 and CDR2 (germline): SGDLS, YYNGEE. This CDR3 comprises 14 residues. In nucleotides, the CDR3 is TGTGCCAGCAGTCTTAGCGGAGTCTACAATGAGCAGTTCTTC. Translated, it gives CASSLSGVYNEQFF.

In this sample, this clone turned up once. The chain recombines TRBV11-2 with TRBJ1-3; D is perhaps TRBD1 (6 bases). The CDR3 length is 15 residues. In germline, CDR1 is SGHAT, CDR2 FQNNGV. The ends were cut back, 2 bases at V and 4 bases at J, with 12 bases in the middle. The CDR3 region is CASSLQGLRGNTIYF. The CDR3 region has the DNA TGTGCCAGCAGCTTACAGGGGTTGAGAGGAAACACCATATATTTT. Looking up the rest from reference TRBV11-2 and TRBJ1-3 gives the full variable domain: EAGVAQSPRYKIIEKRQSVAFWCNPISGHATLYWYQQILGQGPKLLIQFQNNGVVDDSQLPKDRFSAERLKGVDSTLKIQPAKLEDSAVYLCASSLQGLRGNTIYFGEGSWLTVV.

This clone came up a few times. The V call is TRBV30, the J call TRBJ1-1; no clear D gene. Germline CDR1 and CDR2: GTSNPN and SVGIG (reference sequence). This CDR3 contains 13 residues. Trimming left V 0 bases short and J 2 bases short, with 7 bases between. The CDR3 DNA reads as TGTGCCTGGAGTGTACGAGAAAACACTGAAGCTTTCTTT. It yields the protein CAWSVRENTEAFF.

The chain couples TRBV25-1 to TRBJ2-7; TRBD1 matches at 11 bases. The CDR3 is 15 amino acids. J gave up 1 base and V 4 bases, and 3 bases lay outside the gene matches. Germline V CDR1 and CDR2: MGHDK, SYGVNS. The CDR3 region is CASSARDRGSYEQYF. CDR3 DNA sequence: TGTGCCAGCAGTGCCCGGGACAGGGGGTCCTACGAGCAGTACTTC.

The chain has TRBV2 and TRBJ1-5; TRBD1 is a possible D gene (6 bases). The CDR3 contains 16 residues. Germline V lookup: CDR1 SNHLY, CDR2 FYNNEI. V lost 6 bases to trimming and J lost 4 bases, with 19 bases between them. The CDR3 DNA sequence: TGTGCCAGCAGGGAGAACGGGGGGCTAGGGAATCAGCCCCAGCATTTT. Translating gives CASRENGGLGNQPQHF.

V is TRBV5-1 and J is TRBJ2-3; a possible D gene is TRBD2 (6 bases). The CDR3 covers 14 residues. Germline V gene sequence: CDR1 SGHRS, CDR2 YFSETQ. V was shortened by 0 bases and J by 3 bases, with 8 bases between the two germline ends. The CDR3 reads CASSLVLATDTQYF. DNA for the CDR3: TGCGCCAGCAGCTTGGTACTAGCTACAGATACGCAGTATTTT.

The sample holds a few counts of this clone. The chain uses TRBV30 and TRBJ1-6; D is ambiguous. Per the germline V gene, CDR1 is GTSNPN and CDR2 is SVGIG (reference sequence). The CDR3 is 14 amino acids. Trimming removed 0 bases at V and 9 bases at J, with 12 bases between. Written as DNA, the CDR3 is TGTGCCTGGAGTGTACCGCGGGAGGGTTCACCCCTCCACTTT. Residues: CAWSVPREGSPLHF.

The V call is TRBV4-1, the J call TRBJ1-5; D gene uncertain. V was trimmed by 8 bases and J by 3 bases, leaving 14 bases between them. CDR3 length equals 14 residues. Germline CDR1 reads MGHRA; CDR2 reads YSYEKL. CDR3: CASSGSRLNQPQHF. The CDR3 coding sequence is TGCGCCAGCTCCGGGAGCCGCCTCAATCAGCCCCAGCATTTT.

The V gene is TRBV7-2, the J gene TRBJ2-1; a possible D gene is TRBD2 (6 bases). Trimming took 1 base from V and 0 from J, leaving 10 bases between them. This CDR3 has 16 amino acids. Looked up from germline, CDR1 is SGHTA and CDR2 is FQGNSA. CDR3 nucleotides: TGTGCCAGCAGCTTAGTCCGGGGGAGCTCCTACAATGAGCAGTTCTTC. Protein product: CASSLVRGSSYNEQFF.

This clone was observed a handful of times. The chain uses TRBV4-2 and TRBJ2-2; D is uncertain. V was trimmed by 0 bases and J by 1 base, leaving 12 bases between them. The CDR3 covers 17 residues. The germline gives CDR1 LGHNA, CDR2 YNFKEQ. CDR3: CASSQESSYRNTGELFF. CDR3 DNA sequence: TGTGCCAGCAGCCAAGAAAGCTCGTACAGGAACACCGGGGAGCTGTTTTTT.

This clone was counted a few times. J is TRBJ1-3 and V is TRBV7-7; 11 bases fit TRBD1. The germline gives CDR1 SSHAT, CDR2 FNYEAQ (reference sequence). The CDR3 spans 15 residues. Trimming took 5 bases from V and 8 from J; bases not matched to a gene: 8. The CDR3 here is CASSPGTGGTDTIYF. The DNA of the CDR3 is TGTGCCAGCAGCCCAGGGACAGGGGGAACTGACACCATATATTTT.

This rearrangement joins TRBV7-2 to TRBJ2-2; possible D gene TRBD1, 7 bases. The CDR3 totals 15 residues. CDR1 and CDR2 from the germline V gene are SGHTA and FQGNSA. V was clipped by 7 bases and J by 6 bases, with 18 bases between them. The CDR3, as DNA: TGTGCCAGCACCAGACAGGGAGGCAGCGCCGGGGAGCTGTTTTTT. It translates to CASTRQGGSAGELFF. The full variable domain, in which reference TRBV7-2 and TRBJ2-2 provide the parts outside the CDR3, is GAGVSQSPSNKVTEKGKDVELRCDPISGHTALYWYRQSLGQGLEFLIYFQGNSAPDKSGLPSDRFSAERTGGSVSTLTIQRTQQEDSAVYLCASTRQGGSAGELFFGEGSRLTVL.